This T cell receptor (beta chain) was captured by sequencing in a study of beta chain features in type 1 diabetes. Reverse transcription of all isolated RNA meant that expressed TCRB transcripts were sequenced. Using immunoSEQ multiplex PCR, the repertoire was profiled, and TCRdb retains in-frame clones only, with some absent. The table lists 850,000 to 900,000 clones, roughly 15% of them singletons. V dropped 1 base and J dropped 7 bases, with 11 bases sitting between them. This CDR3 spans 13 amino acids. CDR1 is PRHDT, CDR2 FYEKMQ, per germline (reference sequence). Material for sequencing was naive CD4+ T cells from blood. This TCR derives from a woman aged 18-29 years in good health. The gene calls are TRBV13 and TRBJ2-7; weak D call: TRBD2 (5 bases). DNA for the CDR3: TGTGCCAGCAGCTTAGAAAGAGGGCGAGAGCAGTACTTC. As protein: CASSLERGREQYF.